A selection of T cell receptor beta chains follows, all from one sample in a study of OX40 agonist ivuxolimab in advanced cancers. The table came from immunoSEQ multiplex PCR; TCRdb's copy has only in-frame clones and leaves some out. The table shows approximately 20,000 clones, with around nine tenths occurring only once. The sample consisted of CD4+ or CD8+ T cells sorted from blood, taken in a trial of the OX40 agonist ivuxolimab. The source of these receptors is an adult with an advanced solid tumor such as melanoma, head and neck, liver or kidney cancer. Each CDR3 is given with its conserved first and last residue. Clone sizes are given selectively: once, few, many, or a class where the clone is expanded.

CDR3	size	V
CASSLAQNANYGYTF	.	TRBV7-8
CASSEEIRTNTGELFF	once	TRBV2
CATSSNWGSASYGYTF	.	TRBV15
CASSVGGGVINEQFF	.	TRBV9
CASNPGTGWWYF	.	TRBV6-6
CASSQTQGGTEAFF	few	TRBV4-1
CASSPGRHDQETQYF	.	TRBV6-5
CASSSTGIGELFF	.	TRBV7-3
CASSYSTWVTNEKLFF	once	TRBV6-6
CAISEAGPSNTGELFF	.	TRBV10-3
CASSTPGQVSGANVLTF	.	TRBV7-3
CASSYTTGGSETQYF	medium-sized	TRBV6-5
CASSQDWLAGYNEQFF	.	TRBV4-3
CASSQALGEGYEQYF	medium-sized	TRBV4-3
CASSHLLPSAYPDTQYF	.	TRBV4-3
CASSLYLGPYIEQYF	.	TRBV11-2
CASSTRGRWNEQFF	.	TRBV19
CASRGGRAYNEQFF	.	TRBV2
CASSQEEIGYYGYTF	.	TRBV4-1
CASSLGGGEQFF	.	TRBV7-2
CASSLDNFNTEAFF	once	TRBV5-1
CASSLDQGKGGPDTQYF	once	TRBV7-6
CASSPSTRGGNEQFF	.	TRBV13
CASSLGRLNEKLFF	.	TRBV5-6
CASSGENYGYTF	.	TRBV5-1
CASSLDNANTEAFF	.	TRBV4-2
CASSLQQGGHTEAFF	once	TRBV7-3
CASSHWKAGNTIYF	.	TRBV5-5
CASSQRQGLNQPQHF	.	TRBV6-6
CASSPSGAGEQYF	.	TRBV28
CATSREWGGTDTQYF	few	TRBV15
CARGRDRTGYTGELFF	once	TRBV2
CSTGTEYEQYF	.	TRBV29-1
CSVGPPLDDANYGYTF	.	TRBV29-1
CASSTGPGNNQPQHF	.	TRBV19
CSAGQGDFNEQYF	.	TRBV29-1
CASSLSPTSGGFGQYF	.	TRBV28
CASSIQPASSYGYTF	.	TRBV19
CASSSPLTSGGANTQYF	once	TRBV5-4
CASKDPFGGANVLTF	.	TRBV28
CASSLTVTDTQYF	.	TRBV13
CASFNSVRDRQHYEQYF	.	TRBV2
CASSQEQGYEQYF	.	TRBV4-2
CASNWGAGEQYF	.	TRBV7-9
CASSHLGGAHGYTF	.	TRBV6-5
CASSLPGAPDTQYF	.	TRBV13
CASRVTGDQETQYF	.	TRBV19
CASSQTDRTINYEQYF	.	TRBV5-4
CASSVNGGYTF	.	TRBV9
CASSLGWGAQETQYF	.	TRBV27